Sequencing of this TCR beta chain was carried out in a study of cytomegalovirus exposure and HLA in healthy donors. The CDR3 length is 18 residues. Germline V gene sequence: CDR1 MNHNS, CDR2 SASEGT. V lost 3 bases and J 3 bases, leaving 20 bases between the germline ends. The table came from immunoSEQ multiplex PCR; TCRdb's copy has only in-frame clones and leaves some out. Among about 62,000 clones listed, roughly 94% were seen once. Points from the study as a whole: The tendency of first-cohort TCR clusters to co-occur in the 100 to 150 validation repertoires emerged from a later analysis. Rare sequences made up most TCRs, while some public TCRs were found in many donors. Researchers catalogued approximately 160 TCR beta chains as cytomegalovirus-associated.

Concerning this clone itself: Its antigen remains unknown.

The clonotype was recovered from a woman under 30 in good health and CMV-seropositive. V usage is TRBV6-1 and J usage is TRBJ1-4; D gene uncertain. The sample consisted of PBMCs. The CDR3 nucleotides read TGTGCCAGCAGTGATTCGTCCAGATTGTACCTTGCTAATGAAAAACTGTTTTTT. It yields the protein CASSDSSRLYLANEKLFF.